This is a list of T cell receptor beta chains from one sample in a study of PD-1 blockade in classical Hodgkin lymphoma. Method: immunoSEQ multiplex PCR; TCRdb's copy keeps in-frame clones and lacks some. The table has tens of thousands of clones, about 92% seen once. The source material was peripheral blood mononuclear cells (PBMCs), sampled at baseline. The receptors stem from a human donor with classical Hodgkin lymphoma. Both conserved end residues are part of each CDR3. The order of the fields is clone size, CDR3 length, J gene, D gene, V gene, CDR3 DNA, CDR3 protein. A D gene is named only where the DNA matches it firmly. Clone size, where shown, is once, few, many, or a class for clones that have expanded.

clone_size: NA; cdr3_length: 15; j_call: TRBJ2-7; d_call: TRBD2; v_call: TRBV28; cdr3_nt: TGTGCCAGCAGTTCCGTTCTAGCGGGGAACTACGAGCAGTACTTC; cdr3_aa: CASSSVLAGNYEQYF
clone_size: once; cdr3_length: 10; j_call: TRBJ1-2; d_call: NA; v_call: TRBV6-6; cdr3_nt: TGTGCATCAGGGGATTTGCCCGGGACCTTC; cdr3_aa: CASGDLPGTF
clone_size: NA; cdr3_length: 14; j_call: TRBJ1-3; d_call: NA; v_call: TRBV19; cdr3_nt: TGTGCCTCTTCTAACGCGGAGAAGATAAACACCATATATTTT; cdr3_aa: CASSNAEKINTIYF
clone_size: NA; cdr3_length: 13; j_call: TRBJ1-1; d_call: NA; v_call: TRBV6-1; cdr3_nt: TGTGCCAGCAGTGGACGAGGGAACACTGAAGCTTTCTTT; cdr3_aa: CASSGRGNTEAFF
clone_size: NA; cdr3_length: 15; j_call: TRBJ2-7; d_call: NA; v_call: TRBV11-1; cdr3_nt: TGTGCCAGCAGCTTAATCGCGACTAGATCAGGCGAGCAGTACTTC; cdr3_aa: CASSLIATRSGEQYF
clone_size: once; cdr3_length: 15; j_call: TRBJ2-7; d_call: TRBD2; v_call: TRBV28; cdr3_nt: TGTGCCAGCAGTCCCTGGGGGGGGGACTGGTACGAGCAGTACTTC; cdr3_aa: CASSPWGGDWYEQYF
clone_size: NA; cdr3_length: 17; j_call: TRBJ2-3; d_call: NA; v_call: TRBV7-9; cdr3_nt: TGTGCCAGCAGCGTGATCTGGGGGCGAAAAGAACCGGATACGCAGTATTTT; cdr3_aa: CASSVIWGRKEPDTQYF
clone_size: NA; cdr3_length: 15; j_call: TRBJ1-4; d_call: TRBD1; v_call: TRBV5-4; cdr3_nt: TGTGCCAGCAGCTTGGTGGGACAGGGGGTGGAAAAACTGTTTTTT; cdr3_aa: CASSLVGQGVEKLFF
clone_size: NA; cdr3_length: 15; j_call: TRBJ1-5; d_call: TRBD1; v_call: TRBV18; cdr3_nt: TGTGCCAGCTCACCACCCGGACAGGGGAATCAGCCCCAGCATTTT; cdr3_aa: CASSPPGQGNQPQHF
clone_size: NA; cdr3_length: 15; j_call: TRBJ1-4; d_call: NA; v_call: TRBV4-3; cdr3_nt: TGCGCCAGCAGCCTAAGTTCCGCAACTAATGAAAAACTGTTTTTT; cdr3_aa: CASSLSSATNEKLFF
clone_size: NA; cdr3_length: 15; j_call: TRBJ2-1; d_call: TRBD1; v_call: TRBV5-1; cdr3_nt: TGCGCCAGCACCCCGGGACAGGGGTTGATGGATGAGCAGTTCTTC; cdr3_aa: CASTPGQGLMDEQFF
clone_size: NA; cdr3_length: 11; j_call: TRBJ2-2; d_call: NA; v_call: TRBV4-1; cdr3_nt: TGCGCCAGCTCGATCACCGGGGAGCTGTTTTTT; cdr3_aa: CASSITGELFF
clone_size: NA; cdr3_length: 18; j_call: TRBJ1-3; d_call: TRBD1; v_call: TRBV5-1; cdr3_nt: TGCGCCAGCAGCTTGGGGGCAGCGACAGGGCGACATGGAAACACCATATATTTT; cdr3_aa: CASSLGAATGRHGNTIYF